The T cell receptor (beta chain) under discussion was sequenced for a study of spatial heterogeneity in lung cancer. Study in general: An average of more than ten raw reads was observed per unique TCR and UMI combination. Overall study findings and caveats: Whereas they appeared in blood less at follow-up, ubiquitous expanded tumor TCRs appeared there more at resection.

The library protocol tagged each TCR cDNA with a unique molecular identifier. Using its own MiXCR run on the 5' RACE reads, TCRdb lists one record per CDR3 protein. The sample holds 90,000 to 95,000 distinct CDR3 sequences, about 12% seen once. The CDR3 length is 14 residues. The ends were cut back, 1 base at V and 1 base at J, with 7 bases in the middle. The germline CDR1 and CDR2 sequences are DFQATT and SNEGSKA (reference sequence). As to this clonotype: The antigen is not known.

The time point was: sample taken at primary tumor resection. Extraction of whole RNA from tumor, nontumor lung or frozen PBMC preceded unsorted sequencing. The chain joins TRBV20-1 to TRBJ2-2; unclear D gene. The TCR sequence derives from a male donor with early-stage non-small cell lung cancer. The material was PBMCs, obtained at surgery. CDR3 coding DNA: TGCAGTGCTAGAGGTCTGGGGAACACCGGGGAGCTGTTTTTT. Its protein is CSARGLGNTGELFF.